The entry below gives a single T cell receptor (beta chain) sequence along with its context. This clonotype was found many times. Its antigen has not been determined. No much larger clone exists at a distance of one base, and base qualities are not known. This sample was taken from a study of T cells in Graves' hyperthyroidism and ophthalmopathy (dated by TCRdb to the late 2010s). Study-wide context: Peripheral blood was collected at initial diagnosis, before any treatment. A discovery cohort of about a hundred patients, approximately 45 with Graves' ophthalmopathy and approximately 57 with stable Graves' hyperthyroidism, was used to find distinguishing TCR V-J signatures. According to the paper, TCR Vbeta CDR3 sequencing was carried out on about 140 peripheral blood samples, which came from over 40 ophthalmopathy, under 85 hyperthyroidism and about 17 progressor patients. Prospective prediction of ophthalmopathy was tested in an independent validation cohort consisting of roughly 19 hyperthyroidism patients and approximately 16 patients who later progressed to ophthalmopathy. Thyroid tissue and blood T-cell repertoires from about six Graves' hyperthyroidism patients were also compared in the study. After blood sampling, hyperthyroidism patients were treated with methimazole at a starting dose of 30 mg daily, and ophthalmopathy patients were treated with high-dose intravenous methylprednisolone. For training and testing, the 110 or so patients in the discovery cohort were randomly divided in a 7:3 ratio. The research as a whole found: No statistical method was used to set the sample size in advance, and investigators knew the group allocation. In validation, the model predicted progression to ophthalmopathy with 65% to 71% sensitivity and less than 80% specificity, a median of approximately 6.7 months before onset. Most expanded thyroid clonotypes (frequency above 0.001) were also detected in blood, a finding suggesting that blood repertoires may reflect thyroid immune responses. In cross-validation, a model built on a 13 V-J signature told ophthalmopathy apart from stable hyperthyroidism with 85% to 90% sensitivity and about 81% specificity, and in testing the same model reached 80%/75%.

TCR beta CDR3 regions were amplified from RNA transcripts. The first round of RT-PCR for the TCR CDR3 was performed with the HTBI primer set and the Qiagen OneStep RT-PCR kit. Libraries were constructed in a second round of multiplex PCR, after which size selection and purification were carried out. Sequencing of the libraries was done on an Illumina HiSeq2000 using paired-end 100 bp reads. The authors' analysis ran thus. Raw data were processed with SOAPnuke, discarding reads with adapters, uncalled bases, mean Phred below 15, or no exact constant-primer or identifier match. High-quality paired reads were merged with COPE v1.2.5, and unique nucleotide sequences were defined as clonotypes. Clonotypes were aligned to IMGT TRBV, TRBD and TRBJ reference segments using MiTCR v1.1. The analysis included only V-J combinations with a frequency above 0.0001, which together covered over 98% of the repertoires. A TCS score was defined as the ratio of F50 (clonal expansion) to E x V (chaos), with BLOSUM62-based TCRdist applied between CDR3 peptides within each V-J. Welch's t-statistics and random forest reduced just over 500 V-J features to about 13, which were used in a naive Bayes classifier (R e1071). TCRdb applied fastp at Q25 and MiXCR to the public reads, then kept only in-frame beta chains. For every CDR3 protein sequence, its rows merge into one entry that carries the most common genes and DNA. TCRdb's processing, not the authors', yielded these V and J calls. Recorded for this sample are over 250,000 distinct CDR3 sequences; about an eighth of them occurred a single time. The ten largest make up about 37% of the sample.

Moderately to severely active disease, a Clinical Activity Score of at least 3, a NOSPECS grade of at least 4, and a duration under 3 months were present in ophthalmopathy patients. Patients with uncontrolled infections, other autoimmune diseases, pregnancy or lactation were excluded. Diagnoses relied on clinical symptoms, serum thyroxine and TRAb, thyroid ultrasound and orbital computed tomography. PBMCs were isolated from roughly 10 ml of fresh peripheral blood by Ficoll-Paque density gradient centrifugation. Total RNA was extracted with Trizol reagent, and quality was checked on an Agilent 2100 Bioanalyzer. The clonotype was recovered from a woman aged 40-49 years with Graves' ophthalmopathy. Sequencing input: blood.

The CDR3 has the sequence CSAKVSSGGTNTQYF. The DNA sequence is as follows: TGCAGTGCCAAGGTGTCTAGCGGGGGCACCAATACGCAGTATTTT. Recombination joined TRBV20-1 with TRBJ2-3; 10 junctional bases match TRBD2. CDR3 length: 15 amino acids, cysteine to phenylalanine. The entry retains the CDR3 DNA only, 45 bases that are in frame from base 1. CDR1 and CDR2 (DFQATT, SNEGSKA) derive from the germline V gene (reference sequence). The junction shows trimming of 6 bases on V and 7 bases on J, and the gene matches do not reach 13 bases of it.